This T cell receptor beta chain was sequenced during a study of cytomegalovirus exposure and HLA in healthy donors. In the study overall: A subsequent analysis stated that the 100 to 150 validation repertoires were run on the same platform as the approximately 710 first-cohort repertoires. Findings and caveats of the study: Altogether, 160 or so TCR beta chains were recorded as cytomegalovirus-associated. Accounts indicate the classifier identified cytomegalovirus status with strong specificity and sensitivity. In the 130 or so validation repertoires, a later analysis found that first-cohort TCR clusters tended to co-occur.

Concerning this clone: Its specificity is not known.

The ends were cut back, 4 bases at V and 4 bases at J, with 15 bases in the middle. The CDR3 extends over 15 amino acids. CDR1 SGHAT and CDR2 FQNNGV come from the germline V gene. Here immunoSEQ multiplex PCR was the method, and the copy in TCRdb shows in-frame clones only, minus some. The data show 150,000 to 180,000 clones, around 84% seen once. J is TRBJ2-3 and V is TRBV11-2; D is perhaps TRBD1 (5 bases). The receptor comes from a human donor in good health. The sample taken for sequencing was PBMCs. CDR3 nucleotide sequence: TGTGCCAGCAGCTATGAAACTGGGGCACCAGATACGCAGTATTTT. Its protein is CASSYETGAPDTQYF.